These 30 T cell receptor beta chains share one sample of origin, sequenced in a study of CD8+CD57+ T cells in acquired aplastic anemia. All sequencing subjects had displayed CD8+CD57+ cell expansion on flow cytometry. The template used for profiling TCR beta VDJ and CDR3 was genomic DNA. TCRdb fed the reads into MiXCR, producing one record per CDR3 protein. The repertoire holds 150,000 to 200,000 distinct CDR3 sequences, less than 50% seen once, with 2.5% to 3.5% in the top ten. The specimen sequenced was sorted CD4+, CD8+, or CD8+CD57+ T cells (not recorded which) from PBMCs. The receptors derive from a human donor with aplastic anemia.

With regard to this clonotype: Given a much more abundant clone one base away, this may be a read error. This CDR3 is missing its conserved last phenylalanine or tryptophan, likely due to a read error. The chain couples TRBV12-3 or TRBV12-4 to TRBJ1-1; D not certain. V shed 3 bases and J shed 1 base, with 6 bases lying between them. CDR3 length: 13 amino acids. The CDR3 DNA reads as TGTGCCAGCAGTTTCTACACGAACACTGAAGCTTTCTCT. Its protein product is CASSFYTNTEAFS.

The chain joins TRBV10-3 to TRBJ1-2; 10 bases align to TRBD1. Trimming cost V 3 bases and J 4 bases; bases outside gene matches: 8. Germline CDR1 is ENHRY and CDR2 is SYGVKD. The CDR3 is 16 residues long. CDR3 loop: CAISDGQGEGSYGYTF. CDR3 DNA: TGTGCCATCAGTGATGGACAGGGGGAGGGCTCCTATGGCTACACCTTC.

The V and J genes are TRBV29-1 and TRBJ1-2; D unresolved. V lost 7 bases to trimming and J lost 7 bases, with 16 bases between them. CDR3 length: 12 residues. CDR1 is SQVTM and CDR2 is ANQGSEA in the germline V gene. The DNA of the CDR3 is TGCAGCGCCCTGACACGGAACGGTGGCTACACCTTC. Protein: CSALTRNGGYTF.

This clonotype was detected once. Because the CDR3's place on the DNA is in doubt, the DNA is left out and the CDR3 is given as listed by TCRdb. This chain connects TRBV7-9 to TRBJ2-7; the table's D call TRBD1 went unverified against the DNA. Germline loops: CDR1 SEHNR, CDR2 FQNEAQ (reference sequence). The CDR3 region is 14 residues in length, termini included. CDR3 in amino acids: CASILDRGLYEQYF.

This clonotype was detected once. The chain uses TRBV2 and TRBJ1-1; D is undetermined. The CDR3 totals 13 residues. The V end was cut by 4 bases, the J end by 2 bases, with 8 bases between. Looked up from germline, CDR1 is SNHLY and CDR2 is FYNNEI. The CDR3 DNA reads as TGTGCCAGCAGTGGCCCAGAAAACACTGAAGCTTTCTTT. It encodes CASSGPENTEAFF.

Of note for this clonotype: A much larger clone is a single base away; this may be a read error. The rearrangement links TRBV5-1 to TRBJ2-3; D not resolved. This CDR3 region has 14 residues. The germline V gene has CDR1 SGHRS and CDR2 YFSETQ. V dropped 6 bases and J dropped 3 bases, with 14 bases sitting between them. The CDR3 spells CASKGGVRTDTQYF. The CDR3 DNA reads TGCGCCAGCAAGGGTGGGGTAAGGACAGATACGCAGTATTTT.

Only a few counts were recorded for this clonotype. Relative to the germline gene, one junction end is altered; a read error may explain this. The chain carries TRBV25-1 and TRBJ2-3; D unresolved. This CDR3 contains 11 residues. CDR1 and CDR2 from the germline V gene are MGHDK and SYGVNS. The DNA for the CDR3 is TGCGCCAGCACAGACCCAGATACGCAGTATTTT. Translated, it gives CASTDPDTQYF.

The rearrangement joins TRBV6-5 to TRBJ1-2, with TRBD1 identical over 10 bases. Germline V CDR1 and CDR2: MNHEY, SVGAGI. Trimming cost V 2 bases and J 7 bases; bases outside gene matches: 1. The CDR3 runs to 13 residues. As DNA, the CDR3 is TGTGCCAGCAGTTACGGGGACAGGGGTGGCTACACCTTC. Protein: CASSYGDRGGYTF.

V is TRBV11-2 and J is TRBJ1-2; 8 bases align to TRBD1. The germline V gene encodes CDR1 SGHAT and CDR2 FQNNGV. The CDR3 sequence is 16 residues long. V trimming: 2 bases; J trimming: 4 bases; junction bases outside the gene matches: 9. The CDR3 is CASSLSGGASLYGYTF. The CDR3, as DNA: TGTGCCAGCAGCTTATCAGGGGGCGCGAGTCTCTATGGCTACACCTTC. The entire variable domain, with the rest obtained from reference TRBV11-2 and TRBJ1-2, is as follows: EAGVAQSPRYKIIEKRQSVAFWCNPISGHATLYWYQQILGQGPKLLIQFQNNGVVDDSQLPKDRFSAERLKGVDSTLKIQPAKLEDSAVYLCASSLSGGASLYGYTFGSGTRLTVV.

The rearrangement uses TRBV7-9 and TRBJ2-1, with D unclear. V lost 4 bases to trimming and J lost 9 bases, with 7 bases between them. The CDR3 covers 11 residues. CDR1 is SEHNR and CDR2 is FQNEAQ in the germline V gene (reference sequence). As DNA, the CDR3 is TGTGCCAGCAGCTGGGGTGGTGAGCAGTTCTTC. Amino acid sequence: CASSWGGEQFF.

This clonotype came up many times. V and J are TRBV2 and TRBJ2-1; unclear D gene. Trimming cost V 4 bases and J 7 bases, with 5 bases left between them. The CDR3 totals 11 residues. Germline values: CDR1 SNHLY, CDR2 FYNNEI. This CDR3 is CASSVGNEQFF. CDR3 nucleotide sequence: TGTGCCAGCAGTGTGGGGAATGAGCAGTTCTTC. Combining the CDR3 with reference TRBV2 and TRBJ2-1 gives the whole variable domain EPEVTQTPSHQVTQMGQEVILRCVPISNHLYFYWYRQILGQKVEFLVSFYNNEISEKSEIFDDQFSVERPDGSNFTLKIRSTKLEDSAMYFCASSVGNEQFFGPGTRLTVL.

The chain links TRBV20-1 to TRBJ1-2; D is unclear. This CDR3 spans 11 amino acids. The germline gives CDR1 DFQATT, CDR2 SNEGSKA (reference sequence). V lost 1 base and J 7 bases, leaving 7 bases between the germline ends. Here the CDR3 reads CSARAKGGYTF. DNA for the CDR3: TGCAGTGCTAGAGCCAAGGGTGGCTACACCTTC.

V gene TRBV10-3 combines with J gene TRBJ2-1, with TRBD2 as a possible D gene (5 bases). Trimming stripped 7 bases from V and 1 base from J, with 14 bases between. CDR1 ENHRY and CDR2 SYGVKD come from the germline V gene. There are 15 residues in the CDR3. The CDR3 sequence: CAITSVTGSYNEQFF. The CDR3 nucleotides read TGTGCCATCACTTCCGTAACGGGGTCCTACAATGAGCAGTTCTTC.

This clonotype showed up many times. V and J are TRBV5-8 and TRBJ2-7; the match to TRBD2 covers 10 bases. CDR3 size: 15 residues. Unmatched junction bases numbered 7, after V lost 3 bases and J lost 4 bases. The germline CDR1 and CDR2 sequences are SGHTS and YDEGEE. In nucleotides, the CDR3 is TGTGCCAGCAGCTCCAGCGGGGGGGCGGGGTACGAGCAGTACTTC. Its translation: CASSSSGGAGYEQYF.

This chain joins TRBV25-1 and TRBJ1-2, with TRBD1 identical over 10 bases. Trimming removed 4 bases from V and 3 bases from J; junction bases left unmatched: 5. This CDR3 has 15 amino acids. Per the germline V gene, CDR1 is MGHDK and CDR2 is SYGVNS. The CDR3 nucleotides read TGTGCCAGCAGTGTTCCCGGGACAGGGGACTATGGCTACACCTTC. This translates into CASSVPGTGDYGYTF.

Remarks on this clonotype: A much larger clone differs from this one at a single base, so this may be a read error. This rearrangement joins TRBV5-1 to TRBJ2-1; tentative D call: TRBD1 (5 bases). Germline-derived CDR1 and CDR2 are SGHRS and YFSETQ. The V end lost 0 bases, the J end lost 5 bases, and 9 bases lay between the germline ends. The CDR3 covers 14 residues. As DNA, the CDR3 is TGCGCCAGCAGCTTGGGGGGCCAGCACAATGAGCAGTTCTTC. It encodes CASSLGGQHNEQFF.

The genes are TRBV19 and TRBJ1-1, with D maybe TRBD1 (5 bases). Trimming removed 3 bases from V and 7 bases from J, with 12 bases in between. Germline loops: CDR1 LNHDA, CDR2 SQIVND (reference sequence). This CDR3 region has 13 residues. The CDR3 sequence: CASSIRAGYEAFF. CDR3 DNA: TGTGCCAGTAGTATTCGTGCAGGGTATGAAGCTTTCTTT.

The genes are TRBV5-1 and TRBJ2-7; D may be TRBD2 (6 bases). Trimming cost V 0 bases and J 3 bases, with 10 bases left between them. The CDR3 spans 14 residues. Looked up from germline, CDR1 is SGHRS and CDR2 is YFSETQ. The CDR3 region is CASSLAVSGYEQYF. DNA for the CDR3: TGCGCCAGCAGCTTGGCGGTTAGCGGCTACGAGCAGTACTTC. Together with reference TRBV5-1 and TRBJ2-7, the CDR3 gives the full variable domain: KAGVTQTPRYLIKTRGQQVTLSCSPISGHRSVSWYQQTPGQGLQFLFEYFSETQRNKGNFPGRFSGRQFSNSRSEMNVSTLELGDSALYLCASSLAVSGYEQYFGPGTRLTVT.

As concerns this clonotype: A single base separates this from a much larger clone, so it may be a read error. The V call is TRBV13, the J call TRBJ1-3; 9 bases match TRBD1. The CDR3 runs to 14 residues. From germline, CDR1 is PRHDT and CDR2 FYEKMQ (reference sequence). The CDR3 region has the DNA TGTGCCAGCAGCGTAGGGGGACAGGGAAACACCATACATTTT. The encoded protein is CASSVGGQGNTIHF.

The table lists this clonotype with a count of one. The rearrangement uses TRBV20-1 and TRBJ1-5, with D unclear. Trimming stripped 4 bases from V and 0 bases from J, with 19 bases between. Germline CDR1 DFQATT, CDR2 SNEGSKA (reference sequence). CDR3 size: 17 residues. CDR3: CSATESTASPSNQPQHF. The CDR3 bases are TGCAGTGCTACCGAGTCGACTGCATCCCCTAGCAATCAGCCCCAGCATTTT.

This clonotype occurred many times. The J gene is TRBJ1-1, the V gene TRBV6-2 or TRBV6-3; a weak D match, TRBD1 (6 bases). CDR3 length: 12 amino acids. V was pared by 11 bases and J by 8 bases, with 18 bases between. Germline V gene sequence: CDR1 MNHEY, CDR2 SVGEGT. The CDR3 DNA follows: TGTGCCGCTCAGAACCGACAGGAAGAAGCTTTCTTT. This sequence encodes CAAQNRQEEAFF.

This clonotype has a count of ten or more. This chain links TRBV6-1 with TRBJ2-1; either TRBD1 or TRBD2 may fit D (5 bases each). CDR3 size: 13 residues. Germline loops: CDR1 MNHNS, CDR2 SASEGT. Trimming stripped 6 bases from V and 15 bases from J, with 21 bases between. The CDR3 is CASRSGTAKVPFF. The CDR3 DNA reads as TGTGCCAGCAGGTCCGGGACGGCCAAGGTCCCGTTCTTC.

V gene TRBV25-1 combines with J gene TRBJ2-3; D could derive from TRBD1 or TRBD2 (5 bases each). V was clipped by 3 bases and J by 5 bases, with 9 bases between them. In germline, CDR1 is MGHDK, CDR2 SYGVNS. The CDR3 spans 13 residues. CDR3 bases: TGTGCCAGCAGTGACCTTGGGGGAGATACGCAGTATTTT. Its protein product is CASSDLGGDTQYF.

The CDR3 region is CASSQTGTQVSGANVLTF. CDR3 in DNA: TGTGCCAGCTCACAAACCGGGACGCAGGTGTCTGGGGCCAACGTCCTGACTTTC. The chain uses TRBV18 and TRBJ2-6; D is tentatively TRBD1 or TRBD2 (5 bases each). CDR1 and CDR2 (germline): KGHSH, LQKENI. V lost 4 bases and J lost 1, with 17 bases in between. The CDR3 contains 18 residues.

V gene TRBV11-2 combines with J gene TRBJ2-3; 7 bases agree with TRBD2. The junction had 4 bases not matched to a gene; V was cut back by 3 bases and J by 1 base. The CDR3 is made up of 15 amino acids. The germline V gene encodes CDR1 SGHAT and CDR2 FQNNGV. For the CDR3, the DNA is TGTGCCAGCAGCTTCTGGCGGGAGCGCACAGATACGCAGTATTTT. Its protein product is CASSFWRERTDTQYF.

This clonotype was seen ten or more times. This chain joins TRBV19 and TRBJ1-3, with D possibly TRBD1 on 5 matching bases. The germline V gene encodes CDR1 LNHDA and CDR2 SQIVND (reference sequence). V dropped 6 bases and J dropped 0 bases, with 15 bases sitting between them. CDR3 length: 16 residues. CDR3 nucleotides: TGTGCCAGTAGCCTTTGGGACTTCCACTCTGGAAACACCATATATTTT. Residues: CASSLWDFHSGNTIYF. The full variable domain, its missing parts supplied by reference TRBV19 and TRBJ1-3, is DGGITQSPKYLFRKEGQNVTLSCEQNLNHDAMYWYRQDPGQGLRLIYYSQIVNDFQKGDIAEGYSVSREKKESFPLTVTSAQKNPTAFYLCASSLWDFHSGNTIYFGEGSWLTVV.

This clonotype was detected ten times or more. The V and J genes are TRBV6-2 or TRBV6-3 and TRBJ1-2; possible D gene TRBD1, 6 bases. V lost 0 bases, J lost 7 bases, and 12 bases lay in between. The germline V gene encodes CDR1 MNHEY and CDR2 SVGEGT. The CDR3 contains 14 residues. The CDR3 DNA reads TGTGCCAGCAGTTACTCGGCGGACAGCGGTGGCTACACCTTC. Translated: CASSYSADSGGYTF.

The genes are TRBV25-1 and TRBJ2-5; possibly TRBD2 for D (6 bases). V was clipped by 5 bases and J by 2 bases, with 21 bases between them. The CDR3 covers 17 residues. Looked up from germline, CDR1 is MGHDK and CDR2 is SYGVNS. The chain's CDR3 is CASSPNEGGIEQETQYF. The CDR3, as DNA: TGTGCCAGCAGTCCTAATGAGGGCGGGATTGAGCAAGAGACCCAGTACTTC.

The CDR3 is CASSQGRYEQYF. CDR3 nucleotides: TGTGCCAGCTCCCAGGGACGCTACGAGCAGTACTTC. The chain combines TRBV2 with TRBJ2-5; D may be TRBD1 or TRBD2 (5 bases each). The J call is doubtful: the DNA matches TRBJ2-7 better. From germline, CDR1 is SNHLY and CDR2 FYNNEI. The CDR3 is 12 amino acids.

This clonotype was detected ten times or more. V gene TRBV6-2 or TRBV6-3 combines with J gene TRBJ1-2; D gene uncertain. The CDR3 runs 13 residues. The germline V gene has CDR1 MNHEY and CDR2 SVGEGT. V dropped 3 bases and J dropped 8 bases, with 13 bases sitting between them. The CDR3 loop is CASSYELGRGYTF. CDR3 sequence (DNA): TGTGCCAGCAGTTATGAGTTAGGACGCGGCTACACCTTC.